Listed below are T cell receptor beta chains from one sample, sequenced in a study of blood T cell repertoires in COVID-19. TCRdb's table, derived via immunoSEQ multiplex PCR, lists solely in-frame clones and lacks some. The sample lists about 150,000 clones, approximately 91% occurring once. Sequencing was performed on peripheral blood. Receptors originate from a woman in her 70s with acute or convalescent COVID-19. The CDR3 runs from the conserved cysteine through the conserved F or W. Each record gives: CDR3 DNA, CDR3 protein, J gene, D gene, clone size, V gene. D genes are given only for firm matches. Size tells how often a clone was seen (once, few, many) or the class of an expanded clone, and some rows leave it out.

CDR3nt: TGCGCCAGCAGTGCCGGGAGGGCCACTGAAGCTTTCTTT; CDR3aa: CASSAGRATEAFF; j_gene: TRBJ1-1; d_gene: .; abundance: .; v_gene: TRBV10-1
CDR3nt: TGTGCCAGCAGCGTAGGAGGGTCTGAAGCTTTCTTT; CDR3aa: CASSVGGSEAFF; j_gene: TRBJ1-1; d_gene: .; abundance: once; v_gene: TRBV9
CDR3nt: TGCAGCGGACAGGCAACTAATGAAAAACTGTTTTTT; CDR3aa: CSGQATNEKLFF; j_gene: TRBJ1-4; d_gene: .; abundance: .; v_gene: TRBV29-1
CDR3nt: TGTGCCAGTAGTCTCCGTCGGACAGGGAATGGTGGCTACACCTTC; CDR3aa: CASSLRRTGNGGYTF; j_gene: TRBJ1-2; d_gene: TRBD1; abundance: .; v_gene: TRBV19
CDR3nt: TGTGCCAGCCGGAGGGATGCGGAGACCCAGTACTTC; CDR3aa: CASRRDAETQYF; j_gene: TRBJ2-5; d_gene: .; abundance: .; v_gene: TRBV2
CDR3nt: TGTGCCAGCAGCCAAGATTGGTTCGGAGGTAACACTGAAGCTTTCTTT; CDR3aa: CASSQDWFGGNTEAFF; j_gene: TRBJ1-1; d_gene: .; abundance: .; v_gene: TRBV4-2
CDR3nt: TGTGCCAGCAGCGACGACACGTATAATTCACCCCTCCACTTT; CDR3aa: CASSDDTYNSPLHF; j_gene: TRBJ1-6; d_gene: .; abundance: once; v_gene: TRBV11-1
CDR3nt: TGTGCCAGCACCCTTTACCCGGGATTGAACACCGGGGAGCTGTTTTTT; CDR3aa: CASTLYPGLNTGELFF; j_gene: TRBJ2-2; d_gene: .; abundance: .; v_gene: TRBV27
CDR3nt: TGTGCCAGCAGTTCGGGACAGAGCTCCTATAATTCACCCCTCCACTTT; CDR3aa: CASSSGQSSYNSPLHF; j_gene: TRBJ1-6; d_gene: TRBD1; abundance: .; v_gene: TRBV6-5
CDR3nt: TGTGCCAGCAGCCTAAGGGACAGGGCGTACACTGAAGCTTTCTTT; CDR3aa: CASSLRDRAYTEAFF; j_gene: TRBJ1-1; d_gene: TRBD1; abundance: .; v_gene: TRBV5-6
CDR3nt: TGCGCCAGCAGCTTGGCGCCAGGGGCCAATCAGCCCCAGCATTTT; CDR3aa: CASSLAPGANQPQHF; j_gene: TRBJ1-5; d_gene: .; abundance: .; v_gene: TRBV5-1
CDR3nt: TGTGCCAGCAGTTACTCCTGGACAGGGGGGTCGAGGCTCTACACCTTC; CDR3aa: CASSYSWTGGSRLYTF; j_gene: TRBJ1-2; d_gene: TRBD1; abundance: .; v_gene: TRBV6-5
CDR3nt: TGCGCCAGCAGCTTGGGGACAGTGGTCATGAACACTGAAGCTTTCTTT; CDR3aa: CASSLGTVVMNTEAFF; j_gene: TRBJ1-1; d_gene: .; abundance: .; v_gene: TRBV5-1
CDR3nt: TGCGCCAGCAGCTTGATTAGCCGGGGCACTGAAGCTTTCTTT; CDR3aa: CASSLISRGTEAFF; j_gene: TRBJ1-1; d_gene: .; abundance: .; v_gene: TRBV5-1
CDR3nt: TGCGCCAGCACGGGCAGGGCCGGGGCCAACGTCCTGACTTTC; CDR3aa: CASTGRAGANVLTF; j_gene: TRBJ2-6; d_gene: .; abundance: .; v_gene: TRBV23-1
CDR3nt: TGTGCCAGCAGCTTAGTTTCTGGGGGCCATAACACCATATATTTT; CDR3aa: CASSLVSGGHNTIYF; j_gene: TRBJ1-3; d_gene: .; abundance: .; v_gene: TRBV7-9
CDR3nt: TGCAGCGTTCTCGCCTACGAGCAGTACTTC; CDR3aa: CSVLAYEQYF; j_gene: TRBJ2-7; d_gene: .; abundance: .; v_gene: TRBV29-1
CDR3nt: TGTGCCAGCAGTGACAACAGGGCTGGGGCCAACGTCCTGACTTTC; CDR3aa: CASSDNRAGANVLTF; j_gene: TRBJ2-6; d_gene: .; abundance: .; v_gene: TRBV25-1
CDR3nt: TGCGCCAGCAGCCAAGCCGGACAGGACTACGAGCAGTACTTC; CDR3aa: CASSQAGQDYEQYF; j_gene: TRBJ2-7; d_gene: TRBD1; abundance: .; v_gene: TRBV4-1
CDR3nt: TGTGCCAGCAGCGTAGGGCTTGAGACCCAGTACTTC; CDR3aa: CASSVGLETQYF; j_gene: TRBJ2-5; d_gene: .; abundance: .; v_gene: TRBV9
CDR3nt: TGTGCCAGCAGCCTCCAATCGGGGGGGTTTAATGAAAAACTGTTTTTT; CDR3aa: CASSLQSGGFNEKLFF; j_gene: TRBJ1-4; d_gene: .; abundance: .; v_gene: TRBV3-1/TRBV3-2
CDR3nt: TGTGCCAGTAGTGAGACTAGCGGGGGGGCCGGAACGCAGTATTTT; CDR3aa: CASSETSGGAGTQYF; j_gene: TRBJ2-3; d_gene: TRBD2; abundance: .; v_gene: TRBV19
CDR3nt: TGCGCCAGCAGCCAAGATACAGTCAAGTCGTCTAACTATGGCTACACCTTC; CDR3aa: CASSQDTVKSSNYGYTF; j_gene: TRBJ1-2; d_gene: .; abundance: .; v_gene: TRBV4-1
CDR3nt: TGTGCCAGCAGTTTATCGGGGGTTGCCGGGGAGCTGTTTTTT; CDR3aa: CASSLSGVAGELFF; j_gene: TRBJ2-2; d_gene: .; abundance: .; v_gene: TRBV28
CDR3nt: TGCGCCAGCAGCTTTGGCAGGGAAGATTTATCCTATAATTCACCCCTCCACTTT; CDR3aa: CASSFGREDLSYNSPLHF; j_gene: TRBJ1-6; d_gene: .; abundance: .; v_gene: TRBV5-1
CDR3nt: TGCAGTGCTAGTTGGACTAGCGGGGGGGTGGAGGAGACCCAGTACTTC; CDR3aa: CSASWTSGGVEETQYF; j_gene: TRBJ2-5; d_gene: TRBD2; abundance: .; v_gene: TRBV20-1
CDR3nt: TGTGCCAGCTCACCGGGACTAGCGGCTTACAATGAGCAGTTCTTC; CDR3aa: CASSPGLAAYNEQFF; j_gene: TRBJ2-1; d_gene: TRBD2; abundance: .; v_gene: TRBV18
CDR3nt: TGTGCCAGCAGTAATCAGGGGGCTGGAAACACCATATATTTT; CDR3aa: CASSNQGAGNTIYF; j_gene: TRBJ1-3; d_gene: TRBD1; abundance: .; v_gene: TRBV3-1/TRBV3-2
CDR3nt: TGTGCCAGCAGCCTACAGGGGCCGCTTGCTGGAAACACCATATATTTT; CDR3aa: CASSLQGPLAGNTIYF; j_gene: TRBJ1-3; d_gene: TRBD1; abundance: .; v_gene: TRBV7-8
CDR3nt: TGTGCCAGCAGTGAATCGGGAGGCACTGAAGCTTTCTTT; CDR3aa: CASSESGGTEAFF; j_gene: TRBJ1-1; d_gene: .; abundance: few; v_gene: TRBV2
CDR3nt: TGTGCCAGCAGCGGTAACAGGGTATTGAACACTGAAGCTTTCTTT; CDR3aa: CASSGNRVLNTEAFF; j_gene: TRBJ1-1; d_gene: .; abundance: .; v_gene: TRBV7-8
CDR3nt: TGTGCCAGCAGTGCAGGGGCGGGCCCAGATACGCAGTATTTT; CDR3aa: CASSAGAGPDTQYF; j_gene: TRBJ2-3; d_gene: .; abundance: .; v_gene: TRBV28
CDR3nt: TGTGCCAGTAGTCGTCGGGGGGCCCCCTTCACAGATACGCAGTATTTT; CDR3aa: CASSRRGAPFTDTQYF; j_gene: TRBJ2-3; d_gene: .; abundance: .; v_gene: TRBV19
CDR3nt: TGTGCCAGTGCACGCAGCCTCGGGGGCTACACCTTC; CDR3aa: CASARSLGGYTF; j_gene: TRBJ1-2; d_gene: .; abundance: .; v_gene: TRBV19
CDR3nt: TGTGCCAGCAGCTCCCCTTGGACAGCCTCCTACGAGCAGTACTTC; CDR3aa: CASSSPWTASYEQYF; j_gene: TRBJ2-7; d_gene: .; abundance: once; v_gene: TRBV7-9
CDR3nt: TGCGCCAGCAGCTTGGCGATGGTCAGGGGTATCTATGGCTACACCTTC; CDR3aa: CASSLAMVRGIYGYTF; j_gene: TRBJ1-2; d_gene: .; abundance: .; v_gene: TRBV5-1
CDR3nt: TGCGCCAGCAGCTTGAGTGGCGGGGGGCCTTACAATGAGCAGTTCTTC; CDR3aa: CASSLSGGGPYNEQFF; j_gene: TRBJ2-1; d_gene: TRBD2; abundance: .; v_gene: TRBV5-1
CDR3nt: TGTGCCATCAGAAGCGGGACGGATAATTCACCCCTCCACTTT; CDR3aa: CAIRSGTDNSPLHF; j_gene: TRBJ1-6; d_gene: .; abundance: .; v_gene: TRBV10-3
CDR3nt: TGCGCCAGCAGCTTAGGGGGCCAAGAGACCCAGTACTTC; CDR3aa: CASSLGGQETQYF; j_gene: TRBJ2-5; d_gene: .; abundance: .; v_gene: TRBV5-1
CDR3nt: TGCGCCAGCAGCCAAGGGGGTAGGCAGGGATTCGAAAAACTGTTTTTT; CDR3aa: CASSQGGRQGFEKLFF; j_gene: TRBJ1-4; d_gene: .; abundance: .; v_gene: TRBV4-1
CDR3nt: TGTGCCAGCTCAACTTCGCCAGGGGAAACCTACGAGCAGTACTTC; CDR3aa: CASSTSPGETYEQYF; j_gene: TRBJ2-7; d_gene: .; abundance: once; v_gene: TRBV18
CDR3nt: TGTGCCAGCAGCCCCAATGAGGCAGAAGGAAACACCATATATTTT; CDR3aa: CASSPNEAEGNTIYF; j_gene: TRBJ1-3; d_gene: .; abundance: .; v_gene: TRBV11-2
CDR3nt: TGCGCCAGCAGCACAAAAGGGGGCCGGGATACGCAGTATTTT; CDR3aa: CASSTKGGRDTQYF; j_gene: TRBJ2-3; d_gene: TRBD1; abundance: .; v_gene: TRBV5-1
CDR3nt: TGTGCCAGCAGCTTAAACGGGGGGGCCACCAATGAGCAGTTCTTC; CDR3aa: CASSLNGGATNEQFF; j_gene: TRBJ2-1; d_gene: TRBD2; abundance: once; v_gene: TRBV5-6
CDR3nt: TGTGCCAGCAGTATGCAGGGGGGAAATGAAAAACTGTTTTTT; CDR3aa: CASSMQGGNEKLFF; j_gene: TRBJ1-4; d_gene: TRBD1; abundance: .; v_gene: TRBV25-1